These 11 T cell receptor beta chains originate from one sample sequenced in a study of Ad26.COV2.S vaccination and SARS-CoV-2 variants. Data came from immunoSEQ multiplex PCR; TCRdb stores just in-frame clones and leaves some out. The sample yields roughly 500,000 clones, around nine tenths seen once. Documented treatment: some 20 received Ad26.COV2.S at low or high dose, single or two shots; roughly five received placebo; per-sample allocation not given. Each sample was drawn 63 days after the first injection (of vaccine or placebo). The source material was peripheral blood, sampled in a trial of Ad26.COV2.S vaccine versus placebo. Receptor source: a person between 18 and 60 years old who received the Ad26.COV2.S COVID-19 vaccine or a placebo.

The chain carries TRBV19 and TRBJ2-7; D is unclear. The CDR3 consists of 14 residues. Trimming shortened V by 5 bases and J by 1 base, and 12 bases separated the two germline ends. In germline, CDR1 is LNHDA, CDR2 SQIVND (reference sequence). Here the CDR3 DNA reads TGTGCCAGTAGTCCCCAGTGGGGTTCCTACGAGCAGTACTTC. Translated, it gives CASSPQWGSYEQYF. Full variable domain (rest looked up from reference TRBV19 and TRBJ2-7): DGGITQSPKYLFRKEGQNVTLSCEQNLNHDAMYWYRQDPGQGLRLIYYSQIVNDFQKGDIAEGYSVSREKKESFPLTVTSAQKNPTAFYLCASSPQWGSYEQYFGPGTRLTVT.

The chain is built from TRBV6-5 and TRBJ1-3; D is possibly TRBD1 (6 bases). There are 15 residues in the CDR3. The germline gives CDR1 MNHEY, CDR2 SVGAGI. V dropped 4 bases and J dropped 0 bases, with 10 bases sitting between them. CDR3 nucleotide sequence: TGTGCCAGCAGTTTTGACAGGCCCTCTGGAAACACCATATATTTT. Translating it yields CASSFDRPSGNTIYF.

The chain carries TRBV7-8 and TRBJ1-3; D may be TRBD1 (6 bases). V lost 4 bases, J lost 0 bases, and 10 bases lay in between. The CDR3 runs 15 residues. Germline values: CDR1 SGHVS, CDR2 FQNEAQ. This chain's CDR3 is CASSSSGVSGNTIYF. CDR3 nucleotide sequence: TGTGCCAGCAGCTCCTCAGGGGTCTCTGGAAACACCATATATTTT.

This chain links TRBV10-3 with TRBJ1-2; D is uncertain. Trimming shortened V by 6 bases and J by 6 bases, and 20 bases separated the two germline ends. CDR1 and CDR2 from the germline V gene are ENHRY and SYGVKD. The CDR3 spans 15 residues. Here the CDR3 DNA reads TGTGCCATCAGCCGACTAAAAACGAGGGCGGATGGCTACACCTTC. Its translation is CAISRLKTRADGYTF.

The genes are TRBV4-2 and TRBJ2-7, with TRBD2 matching 7 bases. CDR3 length: 15 residues. The trim removed 1 base at V and 3 bases at J, leaving 6 bases unmatched. The germline V gene has CDR1 LGHNA and CDR2 YNFKEQ. CDR3 bases: TGTGCCAGCAGCCAAGGGGCTAGCGGCTACTACGAGCAGTACTTC. This translates into CASSQGASGYYEQYF.

CDR3 bases: TGTGCCAGCAGCCCCCAGGCGGGAGGAGGAGCGGACGGGGAGCTGTTTTTT. This sequence encodes CASSPQAGGGADGELFF. This chain uses TRBV7-2 with TRBJ2-2; 8 positions match TRBD2. Germline V gene data show CDR1 as SGHTA and CDR2 as FQGNSA. The CDR3 is 17 amino acids. J lost 7 bases, V lost 5 bases, and 15 bases had no gene match. Based on the CDR3 plus reference TRBV7-2 and TRBJ2-2, the full variable domain is GAGVSQSPSNKVTEKGKDVELRCDPISGHTALYWYRQSLGQGLEFLIYFQGNSAPDKSGLPSDRFSAERTGGSVSTLTIQRTQQEDSAVYLCASSPQAGGGADGELFFGEGSRLTVL.

This sequence joins TRBV27 and TRBJ2-3; 11 bases align to TRBD2. CDR3 length: 14 amino acids. With 8 bases clipped from V and 9 bases from J, the junction kept 10 bases outside the gene matches. Germline lookup yields CDR1 MNHEY and CDR2 SMNVEV (reference sequence). The CDR3 nucleotides read TGTGCCAGCCGTATAGCGGGAGGGCCGGGCACGCAGTATTTT. Its protein product is CASRIAGGPGTQYF.

The rearrangement uses TRBV5-6 and TRBJ2-2, with TRBD1 matching over 8 bases. The ends lost 2 bases at V and 4 bases at J; junction bases unmatched: 4. CDR1 is SGHDT, CDR2 YYEEEE, per germline. CDR3 length: 15 residues. Written as DNA, the CDR3 is TGTGCCAGCAGCTTCCCGGGACAGGTCACCGGGGAGCTGTTTTTT. Protein sequence: CASSFPGQVTGELFF.

The chain couples TRBV28 to TRBJ2-7, with D hard to call. The V and J ends lost 6 bases and 0 bases respectively, with 15 bases between them. Germline V gene sequence: CDR1 MDHEN, CDR2 SYDVKM. The CDR3 has 15 residues. CDR3 nucleotide sequence: TGTGCCAGCAGCTCCCCTAACGCCGGCTCCTACGAGCAGTACTTC. The encoded protein is CASSSPNAGSYEQYF. Full variable domain (rest looked up from reference TRBV28 and TRBJ2-7): DVKVTQSSRYLVKRTGEKVFLECVQDMDHENMFWYRQDPGLGLRLIYFSYDVKMKEKGDIPEGYSVSREKKERFSLILESASTNQTSMYLCASSSPNAGSYEQYFGPGTRLTVT.

This chain uses TRBV6-5 with TRBJ1-5, with 9 positions matching TRBD1. CDR3 length: 14 amino acids. Trimming at V came to 8 bases and at J to 6 bases, leaving 8 bases not matched to a gene. The V gene's germline CDR1 is MNHEY and CDR2 SVGAGI. CDR3 amino acids: CASDPGQGGQPQHF. CDR3 bases: TGTGCCAGCGATCCGGGACAGGGTGGTCAGCCCCAGCATTTT.

The sample holds one count of this clone. This chain connects TRBV11-3 to TRBJ2-3; D is possibly TRBD1 (7 bases). The CDR3 is 20 amino acids. Trimming took off 0 bases at V and 6 bases at J, with 28 bases between the two ends. Germline V CDR1 and CDR2: SGHNT, YENEEA. CDR3 protein: CASSLDGGAFRGGLNDTQYF. The CDR3 DNA reads TGTGCCAGCAGCTTAGATGGCGGGGCCTTCAGAGGGGGCCTGAATGATACGCAGTATTTT.